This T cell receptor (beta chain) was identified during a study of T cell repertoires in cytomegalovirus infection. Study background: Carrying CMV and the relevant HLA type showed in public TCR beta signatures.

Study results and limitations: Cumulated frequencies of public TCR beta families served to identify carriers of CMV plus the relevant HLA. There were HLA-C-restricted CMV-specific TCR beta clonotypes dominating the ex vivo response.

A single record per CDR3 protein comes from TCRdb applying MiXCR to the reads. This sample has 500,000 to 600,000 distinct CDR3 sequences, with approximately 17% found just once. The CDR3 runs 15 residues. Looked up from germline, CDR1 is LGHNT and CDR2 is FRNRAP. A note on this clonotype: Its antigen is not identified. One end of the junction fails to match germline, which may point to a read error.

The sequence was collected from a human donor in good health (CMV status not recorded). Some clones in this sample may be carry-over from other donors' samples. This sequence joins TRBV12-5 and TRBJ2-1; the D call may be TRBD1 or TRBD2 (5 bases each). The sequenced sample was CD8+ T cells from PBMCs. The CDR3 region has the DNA TGTGCTAGCGCCCTCCCAATCGGGGCCTACAATGAGCATTTCTTC. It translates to CASALPIGAYNEHFF.